This TCR beta chain was sequenced during a study of shared clonotypes between healthy human individuals. As for the study in general: Each donor's CD4 naive and CD4 memory cells filled three plates apiece, CD8 naive two, and CD8 memory one. Overall study findings and caveats: When naive CD4 clonotypes were compared across a few donors, about 4.8% were shared. Donors were few, which limited the genetic and exposure-history diversity represented.

On this clone: The antigen is not known.

DNA at about 200 ng, 25,000 to 35,000 T cell genomes, went into sorted-subset replicate PCRs. Produced via immunoSEQ multiplex PCR; TCRdb's table is partial and in-frame only. The sample lists 2,500,000 or so clones, over 85% occurring once. V was pared by 6 bases and J by 2 bases, with 8 bases of the junction left unmatched. CDR3 size: 17 residues. The germline V gene has CDR1 SGHAT and CDR2 FQNNGV. The sequencing input was naive CD4+ T cells from PBMCs. Subset described: CD45RA+ positively selected. This receptor was identified in a young man in good health. Some clones in this sample may be carry-over from other donors' samples. The chain employs TRBV11-2 and TRBJ2-4, with TRBD2 matching over 12 bases. The CDR3 region is CASRRLAGEITKNIQYF. DNA of the CDR3: TGTGCCAGCAGGAGACTAGCGGGAGAGATTACCAAAAACATTCAGTACTTC.